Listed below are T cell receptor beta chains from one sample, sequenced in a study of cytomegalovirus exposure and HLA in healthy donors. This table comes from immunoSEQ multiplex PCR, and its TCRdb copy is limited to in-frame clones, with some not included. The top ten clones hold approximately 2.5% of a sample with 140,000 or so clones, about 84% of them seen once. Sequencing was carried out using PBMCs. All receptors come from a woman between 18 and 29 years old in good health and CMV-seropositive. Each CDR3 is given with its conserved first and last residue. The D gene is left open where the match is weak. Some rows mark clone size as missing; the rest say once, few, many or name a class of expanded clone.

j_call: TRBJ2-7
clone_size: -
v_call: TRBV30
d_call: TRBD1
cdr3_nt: TGTGCCTGGAGTCCAACCCGGGACAGGGTACCCGAGCAGTACTTC
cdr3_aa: CAWSPTRDRVPEQYF

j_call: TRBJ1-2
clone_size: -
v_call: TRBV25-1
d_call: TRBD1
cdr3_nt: TGTGCCAGCAGTGGAGCCCGGGACAGGGTGTTGGATGGCTACACCTTC
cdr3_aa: CASSGARDRVLDGYTF

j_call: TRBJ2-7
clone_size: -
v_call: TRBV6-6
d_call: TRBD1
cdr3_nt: TGTGCCAGCAGTGACAGGGGGCCGGGACACGAGCAGTACTTC
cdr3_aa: CASSDRGPGHEQYF

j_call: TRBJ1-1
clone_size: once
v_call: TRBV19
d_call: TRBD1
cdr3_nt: TGTGCCAGTAACTACAGGGGGCGTTTCTCTGAAGCTTTCTTT
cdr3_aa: CASNYRGRFSEAFF

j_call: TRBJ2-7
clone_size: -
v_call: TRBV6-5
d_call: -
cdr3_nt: TGTGCCAGCAGTTATCAGGGTTACGAGCAGTACTTC
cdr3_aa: CASSYQGYEQYF

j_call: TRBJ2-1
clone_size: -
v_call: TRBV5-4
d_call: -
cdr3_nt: TGTGCCAGCAGCTTGTCTCTGTACAATGAGCAGTTCTTC
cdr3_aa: CASSLSLYNEQFF

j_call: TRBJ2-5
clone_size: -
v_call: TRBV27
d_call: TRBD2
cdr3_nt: TGTGCCAGCAGTTCCAGCGGGGGTCTGGAGACCCAGTACTTC
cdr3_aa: CASSSSGGLETQYF

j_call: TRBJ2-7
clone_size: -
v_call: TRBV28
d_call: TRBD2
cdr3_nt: TGTGCCAGCACTACCCCCCGACTAGCGGGGGCCCCGTTTTCCTACGAGCAGTACTTC
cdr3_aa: CASTTPRLAGAPFSYEQYF

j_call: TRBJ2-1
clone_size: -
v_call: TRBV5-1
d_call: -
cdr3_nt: TGCGCCAGCAGCTTGGTAAGGGTAAGGAGGGATGAGCAGTTCTTC
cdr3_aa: CASSLVRVRRDEQFF

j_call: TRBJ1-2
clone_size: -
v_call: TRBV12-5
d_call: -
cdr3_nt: TGTGCTAGTGCCCAGACAAGTCAGCACGTCTATGGCTACACCTTC
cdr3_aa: CASAQTSQHVYGYTF

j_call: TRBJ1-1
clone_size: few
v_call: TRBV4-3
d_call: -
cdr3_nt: TGCGCCAGCAGCCAAGATCTAGCGGGGAACACTGAAGCTTTCTTT
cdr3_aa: CASSQDLAGNTEAFF

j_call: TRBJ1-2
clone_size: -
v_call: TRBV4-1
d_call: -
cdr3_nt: TGCGCCAGCAGGGAGACCGGGGGGACTAACTATGGCTACACCTTC
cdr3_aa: CASRETGGTNYGYTF

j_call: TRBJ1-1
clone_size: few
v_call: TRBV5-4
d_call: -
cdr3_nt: TGTGCCAGCAAGGATCAGGGTAGAGCTTTCTTT
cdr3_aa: CASKDQGRAFF

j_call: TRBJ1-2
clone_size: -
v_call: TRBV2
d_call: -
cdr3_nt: TGTGCCAGCAACCCGTGGGGAGACTATGGCTACACCTTC
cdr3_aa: CASNPWGDYGYTF

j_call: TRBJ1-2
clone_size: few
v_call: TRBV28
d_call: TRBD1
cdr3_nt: TGTGCCAGCAGTTTTGGACAGGGGTACTATGGCTACACCTTC
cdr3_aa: CASSFGQGYYGYTF

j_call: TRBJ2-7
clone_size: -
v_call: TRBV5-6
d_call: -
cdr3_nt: TGTGCCAGCAGCTCGACAGTTCTAACCTCCTACGAGCAGTACTTC
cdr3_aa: CASSSTVLTSYEQYF

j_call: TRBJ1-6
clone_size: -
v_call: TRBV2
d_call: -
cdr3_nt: TGTGCCAGCAAATCGGAGGTTTCACCCCTCCACTTT
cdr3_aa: CASKSEVSPLHF

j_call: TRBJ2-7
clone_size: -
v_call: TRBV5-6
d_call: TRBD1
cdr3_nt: TGTGCCAGCAGCTTTTGGGGACAGGGACGTTACGAGCAGTACTTC
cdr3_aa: CASSFWGQGRYEQYF

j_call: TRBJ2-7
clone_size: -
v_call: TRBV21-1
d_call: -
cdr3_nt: TGTGCCAGCAGCAAGACCCAACAGGGTCCGAGCTCCTACGAGCAGTACTTC
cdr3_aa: CASSKTQQGPSSYEQYF

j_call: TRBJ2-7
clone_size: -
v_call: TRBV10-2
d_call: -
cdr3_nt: TGCGCCAGCAGTGCAGACACAGGGTCCTACGAGCAGTACTTC
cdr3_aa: CASSADTGSYEQYF

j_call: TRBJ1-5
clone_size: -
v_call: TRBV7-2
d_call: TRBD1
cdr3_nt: TGTGCCAGCAGTCGCCGGACAGGGGGGGATCAGCCCCAGCATTTT
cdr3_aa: CASSRRTGGDQPQHF

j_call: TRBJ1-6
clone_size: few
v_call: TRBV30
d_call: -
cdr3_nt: TGTGCTTGCGAAGAGTCCGTTACAGGAGGGACGGTGTATAATTCACCCCTCCACTTT
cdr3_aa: CACEESVTGGTVYNSPLHF

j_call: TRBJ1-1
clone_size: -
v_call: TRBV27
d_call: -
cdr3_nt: TGTGCCAGCAGTCCTCGTGGAGGGAGGAACACTGAAGCTTTCTTT
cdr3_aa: CASSPRGGRNTEAFF

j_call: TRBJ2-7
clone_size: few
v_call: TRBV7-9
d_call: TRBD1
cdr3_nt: TGTGCCAGCAGCAATCCCTGGACAGGGCGGTCCTACGAGCAGTACTTC
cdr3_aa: CASSNPWTGRSYEQYF

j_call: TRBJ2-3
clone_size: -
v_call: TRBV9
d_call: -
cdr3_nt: TGTGCCAGCAGCGTAGGGCTCCACAGGAACACAGATACGCAGTATTTT
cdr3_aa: CASSVGLHRNTDTQYF

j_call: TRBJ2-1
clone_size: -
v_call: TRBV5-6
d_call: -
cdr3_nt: TGTGCCAGCAGCATCCCCCAACAAGAGCAGTTCTTC
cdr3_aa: CASSIPQQEQFF

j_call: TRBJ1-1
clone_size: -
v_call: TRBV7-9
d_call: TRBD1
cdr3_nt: TGTGCCAGCAGCCGCCCTGGGCAGGGGGATGGCACTGAAGCTTTCTTT
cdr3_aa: CASSRPGQGDGTEAFF

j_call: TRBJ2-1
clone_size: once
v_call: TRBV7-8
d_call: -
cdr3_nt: TGTGCCAGCAGCTTTCGAGGTAATGAGCAGTTCTTC
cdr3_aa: CASSFRGNEQFF

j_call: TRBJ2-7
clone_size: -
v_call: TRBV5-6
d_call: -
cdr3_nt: TGTGCCAGCAGCTTGGGGACAGTTCCCTTGTCGCAGTACTTC
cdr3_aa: CASSLGTVPLSQYF